The clone carrying this T cell receptor beta chain has more than one count but fewer than ten. The germline gives CDR1 ENHRY, CDR2 SYGVKD. Trimming cost V 2 bases and J 1 base; bases outside gene matches: 0. CDR3 length: 16 amino acids. Using its own MiXCR run on the RT-PCR reads, TCRdb lists one record per CDR3 protein. The sample includes 800,000 to 1,000,000 distinct CDR3 sequences, roughly 17% of them seen just once. The data belong to a study of patients and donors after allogeneic stem cell transplantation. The sequence was collected from a human donor who was either an allogeneic HSCT recipient or a stem cell or donor lymphocyte infusion donor (not recorded which). It is not recorded whose cells these are; they may come from a transplant donor. This chain links TRBV10-3 with TRBJ2-3, with 13 bases fitting TRBD2. Material: blood, either unsorted or a sorted T cell fraction (not recorded which). This chain's CDR3 is CAISETSGGGTDTQYF. The CDR3 DNA follows: TGTGCCATCAGTGAGACTAGCGGGGGGGGCACAGATACGCAGTATTTT.